The present entry profiles one T cell receptor beta chain with its context. This receptor's antigen is unknown. One end of the junction varies from germline; a read error may be responsible. From a lookup of the germline V gene, CDR1 and CDR2 are SQVTM and ANQGSEA. The CDR3 numbers 14 residues from cysteine through phenylalanine. Only the CDR3 part of the read is kept: 42 bases, read in frame from the first base. Total RNA and DNA were co-extracted without cell sorting from roughly 20-30 mg of bulk tissue using the AllPrep DNA/RNA mini kit. Roughly five patients with histopathologically diagnosed primary liver carcinoma underwent surgical resection in China between late 2015 and March 2016. Chronic HBV infection was present in the patients, and the patients were treatment-naive at sampling. Each tumor was sampled at five spatially separated regions: the superior, inferior, left-lateral and right-lateral poles and the tumor centre. Histology showed that every tumor sample contained more than 80% viable tumor cells. Each fresh piece of tumor and adjacent tissue was cut in two, with one half stored in RNAlater at -80 degrees C and the other half sent for histology.

Starting from roughly 500 ng total RNA, TCRbeta-specific cDNA was produced by reverse transcription with a constant-region primer and ProtoScript II reverse transcriptase. Construction of the TCRbeta libraries relied on three nested rounds of multiplex PCR, following a slightly modified ARM-PCR procedure. Multiplex TRBV1-TRBV30 forward primers and a Cbeta reverse primer were used in the first two PCR rounds, each of which was run for about 10 cycles. Sample barcodes and Illumina adapters were attached in a final 25-cycle PCR using Deep VentR polymerase. Before sequencing, amplicons of 200-500 bp were gel-purified using a QIAquick gel extraction kit. TCRbeta amplicons were sequenced on an Illumina HiSeq 2500 with 250-bp paired-end reads. The authors processed their data as follows. Reads were quality-trimmed with Trimmomatic v0.33, and paired reads were merged with FLASH v1.2.11 to recover full CDR3 sequences. V, D and J germline segments were assigned to the rearranged TCRbeta sequences by MiGEC v1.2.1b. Clonotype statistics and Shannon-Wiener diversity indices were calculated with VDJtools v1.0.0. Except for diversity analysis, only each sample's 250 most abundant clonotypes were used in subsequent analyses to reduce sampling bias. TCRdb redid the processing of the public reads, applying fastp at Q25 and MiXCR, and retained in-frame beta chains. Each entry is one CDR3 protein sequence, shown with its most common DNA and genes. TCRdb, not the original authors, processed these V and J calls. In this sample the table shows roughly 49,000 distinct CDR3 sequences, 70% to 85% of which occur a single time. The ten largest clonotypes hold 25% to 35% of the sample.

The sample comes from a study of tumor-infiltrating lymphocytes in primary liver carcinoma (dated by TCRdb to about 2017). Background for the entire study: Of the five patients (three men and two women, aged 30 to 69 years), four had hepatocellular carcinoma and one had combined HCC and intrahepatic cholangiocarcinoma. Tumors of the five patients were stage T1-T3 N0M0 with maximum diameters of about 4.2 to 11 cm. Each sample produced roughly 3.65 to 7.13 million productive TCRbeta reads, and read depth showed no significant difference between tissue types. TCRbeta repertoire sequencing, expression microarrays and whole-exome sequencing were combined in the study across five regions of each liver tumor, with adjacent normal tissue and blood also included. TCRbeta repertoire sequencing covered 35 specimens from 5 patients: 25 tumor regions, 5 adjacent noncancerous liver tissues and 5 peripheral blood samples. To link TCRbeta repertoire diversity to the local molecular phenotype, the 20 to 25 tumor region samples were profiled with Agilent mRNA microarrays. Reproducibility between technical replicate repertoires was high, with correlation coefficients above 0.98 and mean shared-clone rates roughly 0.91. Here is what the overall study found, with its caveats: Because sequencing covered only the TCR beta chain and unpaired alpha chains were not captured, true repertoire diversity is likely underestimated. The top 250 clones made up a significantly larger repertoire fraction in tumors than in blood (p = 0.039). Repertoire overlap was found to be higher between tumor regions (mean approximately 35%) than between tumor-adjacent (around 17%) or tumor-blood (around 14%) pairs, consistent with antigen-driven expansion. With just a handful of patients in the study, the authors point out that the findings should be validated in a larger study. Since the samples were bulk and unsorted, there was no way to compare CD4+ and CD8+ T cell repertoires. Only about 7-25% of top clones were present in all five regions of a tumor, suggesting spatial heterogeneity of tumor-infiltrating T cells.

The specimen sequenced was liver tumor tissue from sampling region 5. Interpreted using the paper, the cell subset or site label stands for: tumor region T5, tumor centre. The V gene is TRBV29-1 and the J gene is TRBJ2-7; a weak D assignment points to TRBD1 (6 bases agree). The source is a man between 40 and 49 years old with primary liver carcinoma and hepatitis B virus infection. The DNA is TGCGGCGTTATAACTGGGGGCAGCCTCTACGAGCAGTACTTC. Its translation reads: CGVITGGSLYEQYF.